This entry lists 3 T cell receptor beta chains sequenced from one sample in a study of cytotoxic CD8 clonotypes in ibrutinib-treated CLL (dated by TCRdb to the early 2020s). Library construction relied on the immunoSEQ multiplex PCR assay. TCRdb obtained this table from immuneACCESS and retained in-frame rearrangements with V and J assigned. These tables miss some clones; where compared with another copy, unresolved V genes account for less than half of the shortfall, and the remainder is unexplained. The sample records some 300,000 clones, roughly 85% of which are singletons. The top ten constitute about 6.3% of the sample. Sequenced here: PBMCs, sampled before ibrutinib treatment. Receptor source: a human donor with chronic lymphocytic leukemia.

Concerning this clone itself: One end of the junction does not line up with germline, which may come from a read error. The J gene is TRBJ2-1, the V gene TRBV4-1; 10 positions match TRBD2. Germline CDR1 and CDR2: MGHRA and YSYEKL. This CDR3 has 15 residues. CDR3 in DNA: TGCGCCAGCAGACAAGCGCCTAGCGGGAGTTCTGAGCAGTTCTTC. Translation gives CASRQAPSGSSEQFF.

This clone appeared a few times. The J gene is TRBJ2-3, the V gene TRBV27; possible D gene TRBD2, 6 bases. Trimming took off 2 bases at V and 2 bases at J, with 17 bases between the two ends. The germline gives CDR1 MNHEY, CDR2 SMNVEV (reference sequence). The CDR3 is made up of 17 amino acids. CDR3 sequence (DNA): TGTGCCAGCAGTTTAGGACGGGAGACTGGCTCCACAGATACGCAGTATTTT. It is translated as CASSLGRETGSTDTQYF.

The chain carries TRBV27 and TRBJ2-1, with TRBD2 identical over 8 bases. The CDR3 has 15 residues. Germline V gene sequence: CDR1 MNHEY, CDR2 SMNVEV (reference sequence). Germline trimming cut 0 bases from V and 13 bases from J; bases unmatched to any gene: 11. The CDR3 region is CASSLSSGGGIPQFF. The CDR3 DNA sequence: TGTGCCAGCAGTTTATCGTCCGGGGGGGGGATACCCCAGTTCTTC.